This T cell receptor (beta chain) was obtained from a study of cytomegalovirus exposure and HLA in healthy donors. Findings and caveats of the study: Association with HLA alleles at 0.05 false discovery rate was found for 15,000 or so TCR beta sequences in a later analysis. In a later analysis, TCR beta V- and J-gene trimming was associated with a missense DCLRE1C variant. In a later analysis, most CMV-associated TCR beta chains appeared HLA-restricted.

The CDR3 runs to 15 residues. Trimming cost V 0 bases and J 6 bases; bases outside gene matches: 6. Germline CDR1 reads SGHDT; CDR2 reads YYEEEE. This clone was seen a few times. As yet, its antigen is unknown. The PCR employed 60 Vbeta primers together with 13 Jbeta primers. Data came from immunoSEQ multiplex PCR; TCRdb stores just in-frame clones and leaves some out. The data contain 150,000 to 200,000 clones, about 9% of them singletons. V is TRBV5-6 and J is TRBJ1-2; 9 bases are shared with TRBD1. This receptor was identified in a woman aged 25 to 45 in good health and CMV-seropositive. The sample comprised PBMCs. CDR3 bases: TGTGCCAGCAGCTTGGCTCTGGGACAGGGAGATGGCTACACCTTC. Protein product: CASSLALGQGDGYTF.